This entry lists 31 T cell receptor beta chains sequenced from one sample in a study of identical twins. TCRdb re-analysed the 5' RACE reads in MiXCR, keeping a single row per CDR3 protein. The sample lists about 570,000 distinct CDR3 sequences, just under 10% seen once, with roughly 3% in the top ten. These data also featured in a second study, about yellow fever vaccine responses in identical twins.

The sample taken for sequencing was PBMCs. The receptors derive from a young woman in good health.

V gene TRBV30 combines with J gene TRBJ2-3; 8 bases map to TRBD2. In germline, CDR1 is GTSNPN, CDR2 SVGIG (reference sequence). This CDR3 region has 15 residues. V shed 0 bases, J shed 3 bases, and the junction held 5 bases outside the gene matches. The CDR3: CAWSVKRGRTDTQYF. In DNA form, the CDR3 reads TGTGCCTGGAGTGTGAAGCGGGGGAGAACAGATACGCAGTATTTT.

This clonotype was counted only a few times. V gene TRBV6-2 or TRBV6-3 combines with J gene TRBJ1-5, with D unclear. The CDR3 length is 17 residues. Germline loops: CDR1 MNHEY, CDR2 SVGEGT. Trimming took 5 bases from V and 0 from J, leaving 17 bases between them. CDR3 nucleotides: TGTGCCAGCAGTAACCCGGGTCGGCCTTTTAGCAATCAGCCCCAGCATTTT. Residues: CASSNPGRPFSNQPQHF.

This clonotype was found a few times. The rearrangement joins TRBV28 to TRBJ2-5; TRBD2 matches 10 bases. Per germline, CDR1 MDHEN and CDR2 SYDVKM. The CDR3 totals 15 residues. V was pared by 6 bases and J by 2 bases, with 6 bases of the junction left unmatched. The CDR3 coding sequence is TGTGCCAGCAGCCCATGGACTAGCGGACAAGAGACCCAGTACTTC. As protein: CASSPWTSGQETQYF.

This clonotype turned up a few times. V usage is TRBV5-1 and J usage is TRBJ1-5; maybe TRBD1 (6 bases). Germline CDR1 SGHRS, CDR2 YFSETQ. The CDR3 has 15 residues. V was shortened by 3 bases and J by 0 bases, with 10 bases between the two germline ends. DNA of the CDR3: TGCGCCAGCAGCTCGGACAGCTCTAGCAATCAGCCCCAGCATTTT. It codes for CASSSDSSSNQPQHF.

A few counts support this clonotype. This chain connects TRBV27 to TRBJ2-5; 11 nucleotides match TRBD2. The CDR3 consists of 13 residues. Losses at the gene ends were 7 bases for V and 5 bases for J; bases not matched to a gene: 3. CDR1 is MNHEY, CDR2 SMNVEV, per germline (reference sequence). The CDR3: CASKSSGRETQYF. CDR3 in DNA: TGTGCCAGCAAATCTAGCGGGAGGGAGACCCAGTACTTC.

This clonotype showed up just a few times. V usage is TRBV12-3 or TRBV12-4 and J usage is TRBJ2-6; D is unresolved. The CDR3 is 14 amino acids. With 3 bases removed from V and 4 bases from J, the gap between germline ends came to 7 bases. The CDR3 DNA is TGTGCCAGCAGTTTGATCTTGGGGGCCAACGTCCTGACTTTC. This translates into CASSLILGANVLTF.

This clonotype was recorded a few times. The V call is TRBV28, the J call TRBJ2-7; 10 bases align to TRBD1. This CDR3 spans 15 amino acids. From germline, CDR1 is MDHEN and CDR2 SYDVKM. The ends lost 7 bases at V and 6 bases at J; junction bases unmatched: 12. CDR3 DNA: TGTGCCAGCATTGGGGGGGGACAGGGGTTTTTCGAGCAGTACTTC. This translates into CASIGGGQGFFEQYF.

This clonotype appeared a few times. In nucleotides, the CDR3 is TGTGCCAGCAGTTTTGAGAGACTAGCGGGGGGGCCCCTCATCAGGCCTAGCACAGATACGCAGTATTTT. It is translated as CASSFERLAGGPLIRPSTDTQYF. V gene TRBV12-3 or TRBV12-4 combines with J gene TRBJ2-3; 14 nucleotides match TRBD2. V lost 3 bases and J lost 0; bases outside the gene matches: 20. The CDR3 has 23 residues.

In this sample, this clonotype turned up many times. This chain connects TRBV18 to TRBJ2-1; D is unclear. Trimming removed 3 bases from V and 4 bases from J, with 10 bases in between. CDR1 is KGHSH and CDR2 is LQKENI in the germline V gene. CDR3 length equals 14 residues. This CDR3 is CASSPKKGYNEQFF. The CDR3 nucleotides are TGTGCCAGCTCACCTAAAAAAGGATACAATGAGCAGTTCTTC. Together with reference TRBV18 and TRBJ2-1, the CDR3 gives the full variable domain: NAGVMQNPRHLVRRRGQEARLRCSPMKGHSHVYWYRQLPEEGLKFMVYLQKENIIDESGMPKERFSAEFPKEGPSILRIQQVVRGDSAAYFCASSPKKGYNEQFFGPGTRLTVL.

The rearrangement uses TRBV2 and TRBJ2-3, with 9 bases that match TRBD1. This CDR3 is 18 amino acids long. Germline trimming cut 2 bases from V and 3 bases from J; bases unmatched to any gene: 12. CDR1 is SNHLY and CDR2 is FYNNEI in the germline V gene. The CDR3 loop reads CASSETGTGSAYTDTQYF. The CDR3 coding sequence is TGTGCCAGCAGTGAAACCGGGACAGGGTCAGCTTATACAGATACGCAGTATTTT.

The chain employs TRBV11-2 and TRBJ2-5; possible D gene TRBD2, 7 bases. Germline CDR1 and CDR2: SGHAT and FQNNGV. This CDR3 has 17 residues. The germline V and J ends were trimmed by 2 bases and 5 bases, with 21 bases remaining between them. For the CDR3, the DNA is TGTGCCAGCAGCTTAAATCAGGGGCGGGAGAGTCGGGAGACCCAGTACTTC. This translates into CASSLNQGRESRETQYF.

This sequence joins TRBV27 and TRBJ1-1; D possibly corresponds to TRBD1 (6 bases). This CDR3 is built from 12 residues. From germline, CDR1 is MNHEY and CDR2 SMNVEV (reference sequence). The germline V and J ends were trimmed by 9 bases and 0 bases, with 8 bases remaining between them. The CDR3 DNA sequence: TGTGCCAGTACAGGGTTGAACACTGAAGCTTTCTTT. Translation: CASTGLNTEAFF.

This clonotype occurred many times. The rearrangement uses TRBV6-2 or TRBV6-3 and TRBJ1-2, with TRBD1 matching over 9 bases. Germline CDR1 MNHEY, CDR2 SVGEGT. After removal of 4 bases from V and 4 bases from J, the junction contained 4 bases not matched to a gene. This CDR3 comprises 14 residues. CDR3 coding DNA: TGTGCCAGCAGTTCCGGACAGGGGTTCTATGGCTACACCTTC. This translates into CASSSGQGFYGYTF.

This clonotype was seen repeatedly, ten times or more. The chain recombines TRBV25-1 with TRBJ1-4, with D uncertain. The CDR3 consists of 15 residues. Trimming cost V 0 bases and J 8 bases, with 13 bases left between them. Per germline, CDR1 MGHDK and CDR2 SYGVNS. CDR3 sequence reads: CASSEYNAVWEKLFF. In nucleotides, the CDR3 is TGTGCCAGCAGTGAATATAACGCCGTGTGGGAAAAACTGTTTTTT.

The V call is TRBV5-1, the J call TRBJ2-6, with TRBD1 as a possible D gene (6 bases). This CDR3 comprises 15 residues. In germline, CDR1 is SGHRS, CDR2 YFSETQ. With 4 bases removed from V and 2 bases from J, the gap between germline ends came to 10 bases. The CDR3 sequence is CASSSSGAGANVLTF. CDR3 in DNA: TGCGCCAGCAGCAGCTCAGGGGCTGGGGCCAACGTCCTGACTTTC. The entire variable domain, with the rest obtained from reference TRBV5-1 and TRBJ2-6, is as follows: KAGVTQTPRYLIKTRGQQVTLSCSPISGHRSVSWYQQTPGQGLQFLFEYFSETQRNKGNFPGRFSGRQFSNSRSEMNVSTLELGDSALYLCASSSSGAGANVLTFGAGSRLTVL.

J is TRBJ2-7 and V is TRBV5-1; D is ambiguous. This CDR3 comprises 13 residues. V dropped 4 bases and J dropped 2 bases, with 10 bases sitting between them. CDR1 and CDR2 (germline): SGHRS, YFSETQ. The CDR3 DNA reads TGCGCCAGCAGCGAGACTTATACCTACGAGCAGTACTTC. Translated, it gives CASSETYTYEQYF.

This clonotype was seen many times. V usage is TRBV20-1 and J usage is TRBJ2-7, with a possible D match to TRBD1 (5 bases). Trimming cost V 6 bases and J 6 bases, with 15 bases left between them. Germline V gene lookup returns CDR1 DFQATT and CDR2 SNEGSKA (reference sequence). The CDR3 loop spans 12 amino acids. CDR3 sequence reads: CSAHLGVSEQYF. As DNA, the CDR3 is TGCAGTGCACATCTAGGGGTCTCCGAGCAGTACTTC.

This clonotype was recorded many times. The chain is built from TRBV5-1 and TRBJ2-3; 8 bases map to TRBD1. Looked up from germline, CDR1 is SGHRS and CDR2 is YFSETQ. Trimming removed 3 bases from V and 1 base from J; junction bases left unmatched: 7. The CDR3 covers 16 residues. This chain's CDR3 is CASSSFPGQGTDTQYF. The CDR3 nucleotides read TGCGCCAGCAGCTCCTTCCCGGGACAGGGCACAGATACGCAGTATTTT.

The chain uses TRBV28 and TRBJ1-2; unclear D gene. CDR3 length: 15 amino acids. The germline CDR1 and CDR2 sequences are MDHEN and SYDVKM. Between the trimmed V and J ends, which lost 1 base and 1 base, there was a span of 10 bases. The CDR3 nucleotides are TGTGCCAGCAGTTTATTTACGACTCATAACTATGGCTACACCTTC. This sequence encodes CASSLFTTHNYGYTF.

V and J are TRBV7-2 and TRBJ2-5; unclear D gene. V was pared by 3 bases and J by 3 bases, with 8 bases between. This CDR3 region has 13 residues. Germline lookup yields CDR1 SGHTA and CDR2 FQGNSA. The CDR3 loop reads CASSLILEETQYF. The CDR3 DNA reads as TGTGCCAGCAGCTTGATACTGGAAGAGACCCAGTACTTC.

Concerning this clonotype itself: A much bigger clone sits one base away, suggesting this may be a read error. In this CDR3 the conserved last residue, phenylalanine or tryptophan, is missing, so a read error is likely. V usage is TRBV4-1 and J usage is TRBJ2-5; TRBD1 or TRBD2 may be the D gene (5 bases each). Germline V gives CDR1 MGHRA, CDR2 YSYEKL. The CDR3 is 14 amino acids. V lost 3 bases to trimming and J lost 4 bases, with 12 bases between them. The CDR3 DNA is TGCGCCAGCAGCCACACAGCTGGGGGAGAGACCCAGTACCTC. Translating gives CASSHTAGGETQYL.

The chain joins TRBV3-1 to TRBJ2-7, with 11 bases matching TRBD2. The germline V gene encodes CDR1 LGHDT and CDR2 YNNKEL (reference sequence). This CDR3 is built from 17 residues. The V and J ends lost 0 bases and 3 bases, in that order; junction bases with no gene match: 7. DNA for the CDR3: TGTGCCAGCAGCCAAGAAGGTACTAGCGGGGGATTCTACGAGCAGTACTTC. As protein: CASSQEGTSGGFYEQYF.

This clonotype was counted a few times. The chain carries TRBV3-1 and TRBJ2-5; D remains unclear. The CDR3 is made up of 15 amino acids. The V end was cut by 2 bases, the J end by 2 bases, with 12 bases between. Germline V gene data show CDR1 as LGHDT and CDR2 as YNNKEL (reference sequence). The CDR3 sequence: CASSQFPPEQETQYF. CDR3 nucleotides: TGTGCCAGCAGCCAATTTCCCCCTGAGCAAGAGACCCAGTACTTC.

The genes are TRBV12-3 or TRBV12-4 and TRBJ2-1; tentatively, D is TRBD2 (6 bases). The CDR3 sequence is 15 residues long. V dropped 2 bases and J dropped 7 bases, with 15 bases sitting between them. CDR3 in DNA: TGTGCCAGCAGTTTACGTCTAGCGAGTGGAAATGAGCAGTTCTTC. Translated: CASSLRLASGNEQFF.

This clonotype occurred many times. This chain joins TRBV5-1 and TRBJ2-7; D perhaps matches TRBD2 (6 bases). The CDR3 has 12 residues. Germline CDR1 SGHRS, CDR2 YFSETQ. Trimming stripped 4 bases from V and 5 bases from J, with 10 bases between. The CDR3 DNA follows: TGCGCCAGCAGCCCGGGACTCAACGAGCAGTACTTC. Translated, it gives CASSPGLNEQYF.

At least ten counts were recorded for this clonotype. The CDR3 coding sequence is TGCGCCAGCAGCCAGAGGGGACCCACAGGGGGCTTCTTTTTCGGTTACAATGAGCAGTTCTTC. The encoded protein is CASSQRGPTGGFFFGYNEQFF. V usage is TRBV4-1 and J usage is TRBJ2-1; 9 bases match TRBD1. The CDR3 is made up of 21 amino acids. J was trimmed by 4 bases and V by 3 bases; bases with no gene match: 22. The germline V gene encodes CDR1 MGHRA and CDR2 YSYEKL.

The chain recombines TRBV6-1 with TRBJ2-7; D might be TRBD1 (6 bases). V lost 7 bases, J lost 0 bases, and 13 bases lay in between. Germline assignment: CDR1 MNHNS and CDR2 SASEGT. The CDR3 sequence is 14 residues long. The CDR3 loop reads CASKPGHLSYEQYF. Here the CDR3 DNA reads TGTGCCAGCAAACCGGGACACCTCTCCTACGAGCAGTACTTC.

In its sample, this clonotype was seen many times. This chain connects TRBV6-2 or TRBV6-3 to TRBJ2-7; 8 bases map to TRBD1. The CDR3 loop spans 12 amino acids. Trimming removed 6 bases from V and 6 bases from J; junction bases left unmatched: 4. Germline-derived CDR1 and CDR2 are MNHEY and SVGEGT. Here the CDR3 reads CASSRGQGEQYF. The CDR3 bases are TGTGCCAGCAGCCGTGGACAGGGCGAGCAGTACTTC.

In this sample, this clonotype turned up a few times. The rearrangement links TRBV5-4 to TRBJ2-7; 7 nucleotides line up with TRBD2. V lost 4 bases, J lost 3 bases, and 13 bases stayed unmatched. CDR1 and CDR2 (germline): SGHNT, YYREEE (reference sequence). The CDR3 has 16 amino acids. CDR3 in amino acids: CASSPDLLAESYEQYF. The DNA for the CDR3 is TGTGCCAGCAGCCCCGACCTTCTAGCGGAGAGCTACGAGCAGTACTTC. Based on the CDR3 plus reference TRBV5-4 and TRBJ2-7, the full variable domain is ETGVTQSPTHLIKTRGQQVTLRCSSQSGHNTVSWYQQALGQGPQFIFQYYREEENGRGNFPPRFSGLQFPNYSSELNVNALELDDSALYLCASSPDLLAESYEQYFGPGTRLTVT.

This clonotype was picked up many times. The chain employs TRBV5-1 and TRBJ2-1; no definite D call. With 0 bases removed from V and 0 bases from J, the gap between germline ends came to 7 bases. This CDR3 is built from 15 residues. The germline V gene encodes CDR1 SGHRS and CDR2 YFSETQ. This CDR3 is CASSLGPGSYNEQFF. Written as DNA, the CDR3 is TGCGCCAGCAGCTTGGGTCCAGGCTCCTACAATGAGCAGTTCTTC.

The chain recombines TRBV5-6 with TRBJ2-7, with a weak D call TRBD1 (6 bases). The CDR3 spans 14 residues. From germline, CDR1 is SGHDT and CDR2 YYEEEE. Trimming cost V 4 bases and J 6 bases, with 17 bases left between them. CDR3 DNA: TGTGCCAGCAGCATAACAGGGTTGTCACGCGAGCAGTACTTC. Translated: CASSITGLSREQYF. Full variable domain (missing parts from reference TRBV5-6 and TRBJ2-7): DAGVTQSPTHLIKTRGQQVTLRCSPKSGHDTVSWYQQALGQGPQFIFQYYEEEERQRGNFPDRFSGHQFPNYSSELNVNALLLGDSALYLCASSITGLSREQYFGPGTRLTVT.